These 4 T cell receptor beta chains came from one sample sequenced in a study of T cells after yellow fever vaccination. A single record per CDR3 protein comes from TCRdb applying MiXCR to the 5' RACE reads. The data contain hundreds of thousands of distinct CDR3 sequences, around 12% of them seen just once; the ten biggest clones take up 3.2%. Sequencing was performed on CD4+ T cells sorted from PBMCs, taken 15 days after the yellow fever booster vaccination. The receptors stem from a man aged 18 to 30 who received the YFV17D yellow fever vaccine.

This chain uses TRBV5-1 with TRBJ2-1; tentative D call: TRBD2 (5 bases). Germline CDR1 is SGHRS and CDR2 is YFSETQ. V lost 4 bases to trimming and J lost 12 bases, with 20 bases between them. CDR3 length: 14 residues. CDR3 sequence reads: CASSLDSLSGSQFF. The CDR3, as DNA: TGCGCCAGCAGCCTGGACTCGTTGTCTGGATCGCAGTTCTTC.

This sequence joins TRBV6-5 and TRBJ2-1, with 11 bases matching TRBD2. The V gene end was trimmed by 6 bases and the J gene end by 4 bases; junction bases not matched to a gene: 5. In germline, CDR1 is MNHEY, CDR2 SVGAGI. The CDR3 contains 15 residues. The CDR3, as DNA: TGTGCCAGCAGAACGACTAGCGGGGCTTACAATGAGCAGTTCTTC. This translates into CASRTTSGAYNEQFF.

This clonotype was seen only a few times. CDR3 bases: TGCGCCAGCAGCCAGGGGCTAGATCAGCCCCAGCATTTT. This translates into CASSQGLDQPQHF. The rearrangement links TRBV4-3 to TRBJ1-5, with D possibly TRBD1 on 5 matching bases. CDR3 length equals 13 residues. Germline V lookup: CDR1 LGHNA, CDR2 YSLEER. Between the trimmed V and J ends, which lost 3 bases and 5 bases, there was a span of 8 bases.

The chain carries TRBV7-2 and TRBJ2-7, with 8 bases lining up with TRBD2. CDR1 and CDR2 (germline): SGHTA, FQGNSA. The CDR3 loop spans 15 amino acids. The V and J ends lost 5 bases and 2 bases, in that order; junction bases with no gene match: 8. The CDR3 loop reads CASSPGGGVTYEQYF. Written as DNA, the CDR3 is TGTGCCAGCAGCCCCGGGGGGGGAGTGACCTACGAGCAGTACTTC. Full variable domain (missing parts from reference TRBV7-2 and TRBJ2-7): GAGVSQSPSNKVTEKGKDVELRCDPISGHTALYWYRQSLGQGLEFLIYFQGNSAPDKSGLPSDRFSAERTGGSVSTLTIQRTQQEDSAVYLCASSPGGGVTYEQYFGPGTRLTVT.